These 32 T cell receptor beta chains were all obtained from the same sample, sequenced in a study of Graves' ophthalmopathy and Graves' hyperthyroidism. Researchers took RNA transcripts and amplified TCR beta CDR3 regions from them. HTBI primers were employed in first-round RT-PCR, then a second-round multiplex PCR followed. TCRdb redid the calling of the multiplex PCR reads with MiXCR, one entry per CDR3 protein. This table holds hundreds of thousands of distinct CDR3 sequences, 35% to 45% found once. The sample was peripheral blood. The source is an adult man with Graves' ophthalmopathy.

V usage is TRBV29-1 and J usage is TRBJ1-2; D is unresolved. V dropped 7 bases and J dropped 3 bases, with 12 bases sitting between them. Per germline, CDR1 SQVTM and CDR2 ANQGSEA. The CDR3 is 12 residues long. The CDR3 spells CSGSDAYYGYTF. CDR3 DNA: TGCAGCGGCAGCGACGCGTACTATGGCTACACCTTC.

CDR3 sequence: CASSTLGSRSEQYF. The CDR3 region has the DNA TGTGCCAGCTCAACACTGGGGAGTAGAAGTGAGCAGTACTTC. The chain employs TRBV7-2 and TRBJ2-7; D is possibly TRBD2 (5 bases). Germline CDR1 reads SGHTA; CDR2 reads FQGNSA. There are 14 residues in the CDR3. The V gene lost 8 bases and the J gene lost 7 bases, with 21 bases spanning the gap.

This clonotype was observed a single time. Since a much larger clone is just one base distant, this may be a read error. V usage is TRBV20-1 and J usage is TRBJ2-7; D may correspond to TRBD1 or TRBD2 (5 bases each). The CDR3 extends over 13 amino acids. Germline V gene sequence: CDR1 DFQATT, CDR2 SNEGSKA (reference sequence). Written as DNA, the CDR3 is TGCAGTGCTTCCGGGACGGAGTCTTACGGGCAGTACTTC. It translates to CSASGTESYGQYF.

There are many counts of this clonotype. The gene calls are TRBV12-3 or TRBV12-4 and TRBJ2-5; TRBD1 matches at 10 bases. The CDR3 covers 15 residues. V dropped 6 bases and J dropped 4; count of bases not matched to a gene: 8. The CDR3, as DNA: TGTGCCAGCAGGCCTGGGACAGGGGATCGAGAGACCCAGTACTTC. Protein: CASRPGTGDRETQYF.

CDR3 residues: CASSREGLHQPQHF. The CDR3 DNA reads TGTGCCAGCAGTCGGGAAGGGCTACATCAGCCCCAGCATTTT. The rearrangement joins TRBV2 to TRBJ1-5, with D unresolved. The CDR3 spans 14 residues. Germline V gene lookup returns CDR1 SNHLY and CDR2 FYNNEI. The V end was cut by 5 bases, the J end by 5 bases, with 13 bases between.

This clonotype was found many times. V and J are TRBV5-1 and TRBJ1-1; 7 bases align to TRBD1. The CDR3 has 13 amino acids. Germline V lookup: CDR1 SGHRS, CDR2 YFSETQ. With 4 bases clipped from V and 3 bases from J, the junction kept 3 bases outside the gene matches. The CDR3 DNA reads TGCGCCAGCAGCAACCAGGGGGACACTGAAGCTTTCTTT. This codes for CASSNQGDTEAFF.

The V and J genes are TRBV25-1 and TRBJ2-1; 13 bases are shared with TRBD2. V dropped 2 bases and J dropped 0; count of bases not matched to a gene: 4. CDR1 and CDR2 (germline): MGHDK, SYGVNS. This CDR3 has 18 residues. This CDR3 is CASSEGTSGALSYNEQFF. The CDR3 bases are TGTGCCAGCAGTGAAGGGACTAGCGGGGCCCTCTCCTACAATGAGCAGTTCTTC. The full variable domain, its missing parts supplied by reference TRBV25-1 and TRBJ2-1, is EADIYQTPRYLVIGTGKKITLECSQTMGHDKMYWYQQDPGMELHLIHYSYGVNSTEKGDLSSESTVSRIRTEHFPLTLESARPSHTSQYLCASSEGTSGALSYNEQFFGPGTRLTVL.

This chain links TRBV7-9 with TRBJ1-5; no definite D call. The CDR3 is 13 residues long. Between the trimmed V and J ends, which lost 5 bases and 10 bases, there was a span of 15 bases. Germline V gene sequence: CDR1 SEHNR, CDR2 FQNEAQ (reference sequence). CDR3 DNA sequence: TGTGCCAGCAGCCTCGGGTCACGCGGTCCCCAGCATTTT. Translated: CASSLGSRGPQHF.

In this sample, this clonotype turned up many times. The chain combines TRBV7-3 with TRBJ1-1; D may be TRBD1 (6 bases). V dropped 9 bases and J dropped 1 base, with 18 bases sitting between them. Germline V CDR1 and CDR2: SGHTA, FQGTGA. The CDR3 has 15 residues. CDR3: CASSRDKVPNTEAFF. CDR3 in DNA: TGTGCCAGTTCCCGGGACAAAGTTCCGAACACTGAAGCTTTCTTT. Together with reference TRBV7-3 and TRBJ1-1, the CDR3 gives the full variable domain: GAGVSQTPSNKVTEKGKYVELRCDPISGHTALYWYRQSLGQGPEFLIYFQGTGAADDSGLPNDRFFAVRPEGSVSTLKIQRTERGDSAVYLCASSRDKVPNTEAFFGQGTRLTVV.

This clonotype showed up just a few times. The chain is built from TRBV4-1 and TRBJ1-1; possibly TRBD1 for D (6 bases). The CDR3 has 16 residues. V dropped 3 bases and J dropped 1 base, with 15 bases sitting between them. CDR1 MGHRA and CDR2 YSYEKL come from the germline V gene. CDR3 nucleotide sequence: TGCGCCAGCAGCCAGGGCTGGACAGTAGAGAACACTGAAGCTTTCTTT. Protein product: CASSQGWTVENTEAFF.

The sample holds many counts of this clonotype. This chain links TRBV7-8 with TRBJ2-5, with 7 positions matching TRBD2. The CDR3 is 12 amino acids. Per the germline V gene, CDR1 is SGHVS and CDR2 is FQNEAQ. The V and J ends lost 7 bases and 6 bases, in that order; junction bases with no gene match: 5. For the CDR3, the DNA is TGTGCCAGCATAAGCGGGGCGAAGACCCAGTACTTC. Translated, it gives CASISGAKTQYF.

The chain employs TRBV10-3 and TRBJ1-3, with 8 bases identical to TRBD1. Trimming at V came to 10 bases and at J to 3 bases, leaving 11 bases not matched to a gene. Germline loops: CDR1 ENHRY, CDR2 SYGVKD. The CDR3 extends over 15 amino acids. This chain's CDR3 is CATRVGDRIGNTIYF. In DNA, the CDR3 is TGTGCCACGAGGGTTGGGGACAGGATTGGAAACACCATATATTTT.

The sample holds a few counts of this clonotype. At one end the junction does not follow the germline gene, possibly because of a read error. The V call is TRBV7-3, the J call TRBJ2-5; 7 bases match TRBD2. The germline V gene has CDR1 SGHTA and CDR2 FQGTGA. CDR3 length: 17 residues. The CDR3 region has the DNA TGCGCCAGCAGCTTGGGTACAGCGGGGCTGTACCAAGAGACCCAGTACTTC. Translating gives CASSLGTAGLYQETQYF.

The sample holds a few counts of this clonotype. The chain uses TRBV4-2 and TRBJ2-5; 7 bases agree with TRBD2. The CDR3 has 17 residues. The junction had 8 bases not matched to a gene; V was cut back by 1 base and J by 0 bases. Germline CDR1 LGHNA, CDR2 YNFKEQ. This CDR3 reads CASSQVGDSGYQETQYF. In DNA form, the CDR3 reads TGTGCCAGCAGCCAAGTGGGAGATAGCGGGTACCAAGAGACCCAGTACTTC.

This clonotype was seen only a few times. This sequence joins TRBV12-3 or TRBV12-4 and TRBJ2-7; TRBD1 agrees at 7 bases. Trimming cost V 4 bases and J 6 bases; bases outside gene matches: 9. The CDR3 runs to 14 residues. CDR3 in amino acids: CASSSSTGASEQYF. The CDR3 region has the DNA TGTGCCAGCAGTTCATCAACAGGGGCCTCCGAGCAGTACTTC.

The J gene is TRBJ1-1, the V gene TRBV7-9; 7 positions agree with TRBD1. Germline V gives CDR1 SEHNR, CDR2 FQNEAQ (reference sequence). The CDR3 contains 16 residues. V gave up 1 base and J gave up 0 bases; unmatched junction bases: 5. This CDR3 is CASSLGRGVMNTEAFF. The CDR3 DNA is TGTGCCAGCAGCTTAGGCAGGGGGGTGATGAACACTGAAGCTTTCTTT.

With regard to this clonotype: The junction does not match germline at one end; this may be a read error. The chain uses TRBV29-1 and TRBJ1-2; 11 bases are a match to TRBD1. Germline CDR1 reads SQVTM; CDR2 reads ANQGSEA. The CDR3 contains 15 residues. CDR3 DNA sequence: TGTGCCTGGAGGACAGGGGGCGTCGCTAACTATGGCTACACCTTC. Protein: CAWRTGGVANYGYTF.

The rearrangement joins TRBV5-1 to TRBJ2-5; 9 positions agree with TRBD2. The CDR3 length is 16 residues. With V trimmed by 4 bases and J by 5 bases, 12 bases remained unmatched. Germline CDR1 reads SGHRS; CDR2 reads YFSETQ. The CDR3: CASSPLLAGDEETQYF. Written as DNA, the CDR3 is TGCGCCAGCAGCCCGCTACTAGCGGGTGACGAGGAGACCCAGTACTTC.

About this clonotype: This may be a read error, as it is one base from a much larger clone. The rearrangement links TRBV25-1 to TRBJ1-3; TRBD1 aligns across 12 bases. V trimming: 6 bases; J trimming: 4 bases; junction bases outside the gene matches: 10. The CDR3 runs to 17 residues. The V gene's germline CDR1 is MGHDK and CDR2 SYGVNS. DNA of the CDR3: TGTGCCAGCAGCGCCGGGACAGGGGGCTCGAGGGGAAACACCATATATTTT. Translating it yields CASSAGTGGSRGNTIYF.

This clonotype was counted at least ten times. A junction boundary mismatches the germline segment, possibly from a read error. The chain joins TRBV10-3 to TRBJ1-1; D may be TRBD1 (5 bases). This CDR3 spans 15 amino acids. Germline values: CDR1 ENHRY, CDR2 SYGVKD. The CDR3 spells CAISDSDRRNTEAFF. CDR3 coding DNA: TGTGCTATCAGTGACTCCGACAGAAGGAACACTGAAGCTTTCTTT.

Ten or more counts support this clonotype. The chain combines TRBV29-1 with TRBJ1-1; no reliable D call. The germline CDR1 and CDR2 sequences are SQVTM and ANQGSEA. The germline V and J ends were trimmed by 6 bases and 1 base, with 3 bases remaining between them. This CDR3 comprises 10 residues. DNA of the CDR3: TGCAGCGTCAGGAACACTGAAGCTTTCTTT. The encoded protein is CSVRNTEAFF.

A remark on this clonotype: A much larger clone sits a single nucleotide away, making a read error possible. The V and J genes are TRBV3-1 and TRBJ1-1; D gene unclear. Trimming cost V 1 base and J 3 bases, with 6 bases left between them. There are 13 residues in the CDR3. Germline V gene sequence: CDR1 LGHDT, CDR2 YNNKEL (reference sequence). This CDR3 is CASSQVGDTEAFF. Written as DNA, the CDR3 is TGTGCCAGCAGCCAAGTCGGAGACACTGAAGCTTTCTTT.

There are many counts of this clonotype. This rearrangement joins TRBV4-1 to TRBJ2-5; TRBD2 matches 10 bases. CDR1 MGHRA and CDR2 YSYEKL come from the germline V gene. The CDR3 is made up of 15 amino acids. The V segment lost 3 bases and the J segment 5 bases; nucleotides outside the gene matches: 6. CDR3 residues: CASSHELAGRETQYF. The DNA of the CDR3 is TGCGCCAGCAGCCACGAACTAGCGGGGCGGGAGACCCAGTACTTC.

A word on this clonotype: Given a much more abundant clone one base away, this may be a read error. The genes are TRBV7-2 and TRBJ1-1; no reliable D call. The germline CDR1 and CDR2 sequences are SGHTA and FQGNSA. The CDR3 extends over 15 amino acids. This chain's CDR3 is CASSLGLGPGFEAFF. CDR3 DNA: TGTGCTAGCAGCTTAGGGCTGGGCCCCGGTTTTGAAGCTTTCTTT.

V and J are TRBV19 and TRBJ2-2; the match to TRBD2 covers 7 bases. The germline CDR1 and CDR2 sequences are LNHDA and SQIVND (reference sequence). The CDR3 covers 16 residues. J was trimmed by 6 bases and V by 4 bases; bases with no gene match: 11. The chain's CDR3 is CASSSGSPPAAGELFF. In nucleotides, the CDR3 is TGTGCCAGTAGTAGCGGGAGTCCTCCTGCAGCCGGGGAGCTGTTTTTT.

The chain is built from TRBV19 and TRBJ1-1, with D perhaps TRBD1 (5 bases). Per the germline V gene, CDR1 is LNHDA and CDR2 is SQIVND (reference sequence). The V end lost 5 bases, the J end lost 1 base, and 17 bases lay between the germline ends. The CDR3 sequence is 16 residues long. The CDR3 DNA sequence: TGTGCCAGTAGTCCACTCCCGACGGGGGGGAACACTGAAGCTTTCTTT. The encoded protein is CASSPLPTGGNTEAFF.

This clonotype was seen many times. This rearrangement joins TRBV3-1 to TRBJ1-4; no reliable D call. Germline loops: CDR1 LGHDT, CDR2 YNNKEL (reference sequence). The CDR3 loop spans 12 amino acids. Deletions cut 2 bases from V and 7 bases from J, with 5 bases between. The CDR3 is CASSQSSEKLFF. CDR3 in DNA: TGTGCCAGCAGCCAATCCTCTGAAAAACTGTTTTTT. Combining the CDR3 with reference TRBV3-1 and TRBJ1-4 gives the whole variable domain DTAVSQTPKYLVTQMGNDKSIKCEQNLGHDTMYWYKQDSKKFLKIMFSYNNKELIINETVPNRFSPKSPDKAHLNLHINSLELGDSAVYFCASSQSSEKLFFGSGTQLSVL.

The chain couples TRBV11-2 to TRBJ1-2; a possible D gene is TRBD1 (6 bases). The V end lost 3 bases, the J end lost 6 bases, and 14 bases lay between the germline ends. The V gene's germline CDR1 is SGHAT and CDR2 FQNNGV. This CDR3 contains 14 residues. CDR3 loop: CASSFYDRQNGYTF. The CDR3 DNA reads TGTGCCAGCAGCTTTTATGACAGGCAAAATGGCTACACCTTC.

As DNA, the CDR3 is TGTGCCTCACGGACGAGATTCTCTGGGGCGTCAACTGAAGCTTTCTTT. Protein sequence: CASRTRFSGASTEAFF. The chain recombines TRBV19 with TRBJ1-1; tentative D call: TRBD1 (5 bases). The germline V gene has CDR1 LNHDA and CDR2 SQIVND (reference sequence). The CDR3 loop spans 16 amino acids. Trimming removed 11 bases from V and 5 bases from J, with 27 bases in between. Full variable domain (remainder filled in from reference TRBV19 and TRBJ1-1): DGGITQSPKYLFRKEGQNVTLSCEQNLNHDAMYWYRQDPGQGLRLIYYSQIVNDFQKGDIAEGYSVSREKKESFPLTVTSAQKNPTAFYLCASRTRFSGASTEAFFGQGTRLTVV.

Notes on this clonotype: It is likely a read error, because the conserved phenylalanine at the end of the CDR3 is missing. The chain recombines TRBV5-4 with TRBJ1-1, with D unclear. V lost 0 bases and J 4 bases, leaving 10 bases between the germline ends. The CDR3 spans 14 residues. Germline V CDR1 and CDR2: SGHNT, YYREEE (reference sequence). The CDR3 loop reads CASSLARDGTEAFL. CDR3 nucleotide sequence: TGTGCCAGCAGCTTGGCCCGGGATGGCACTGAAGCTTTCCTT.

Note on this clonotype: The junction departs from germline at one end; a sequencing error may be responsible. This chain joins TRBV7-8 and TRBJ2-2, with TRBD1 matching 10 bases. The CDR3 runs 15 residues. Germline values: CDR1 SGHVS, CDR2 FQNEAQ. CDR3 residues: CASSQGDRGRGELFF. CDR3 in DNA: TGCGCCAGCAGCCAAGGAGACAGGGGGCGCGGGGAGCTGTTTTTT.

The chain couples TRBV7-2 to TRBJ2-3; no reliable D call. The germline V gene encodes CDR1 SGHTA and CDR2 FQGNSA. With 2 bases removed from V and 1 base from J, the gap between germline ends came to 7 bases. CDR3 length equals 14 residues. The CDR3 is CASSLFYGTDTQYF. CDR3 coding DNA: TGTGCCAGCAGCTTATTTTATGGCACAGATACGCAGTATTTT. Combining the CDR3 with reference TRBV7-2 and TRBJ2-3 gives the whole variable domain GAGVSQSPSNKVTEKGKDVELRCDPISGHTALYWYRQSLGQGLEFLIYFQGNSAPDKSGLPSDRFSAERTGGSVSTLTIQRTQQEDSAVYLCASSLFYGTDTQYFGPGTRLTVL.